This TCR beta chain is from a study of patients and donors after allogeneic stem cell transplantation. One entry per CDR3 protein results from TCRdb running MiXCR on the RT-PCR reads. The sample yields 390,000 or so distinct CDR3 sequences, roughly 16% seen once. V dropped 6 bases and J dropped 1; count of bases not matched to a gene: 8. Per the germline V gene, CDR1 is MNHEY and CDR2 is SVGEGT. The CDR3 covers 16 residues. The rearrangement uses TRBV6-2 or TRBV6-3 and TRBJ2-3; 9 nucleotides match TRBD2. Sequences were obtained from blood, either unsorted or a sorted T cell fraction (not recorded which). This TCR was recovered from a human donor who was either an allogeneic HSCT recipient or a stem cell or donor lymphocyte infusion donor (not recorded which). It is not recorded whose cells these are; they may come from a transplant donor. CDR3: CASRRAGGRGTDTQYF. The CDR3 DNA reads as TGTGCCAGCAGAAGAGCGGGGGGCCGCGGCACAGATACGCAGTATTTT.